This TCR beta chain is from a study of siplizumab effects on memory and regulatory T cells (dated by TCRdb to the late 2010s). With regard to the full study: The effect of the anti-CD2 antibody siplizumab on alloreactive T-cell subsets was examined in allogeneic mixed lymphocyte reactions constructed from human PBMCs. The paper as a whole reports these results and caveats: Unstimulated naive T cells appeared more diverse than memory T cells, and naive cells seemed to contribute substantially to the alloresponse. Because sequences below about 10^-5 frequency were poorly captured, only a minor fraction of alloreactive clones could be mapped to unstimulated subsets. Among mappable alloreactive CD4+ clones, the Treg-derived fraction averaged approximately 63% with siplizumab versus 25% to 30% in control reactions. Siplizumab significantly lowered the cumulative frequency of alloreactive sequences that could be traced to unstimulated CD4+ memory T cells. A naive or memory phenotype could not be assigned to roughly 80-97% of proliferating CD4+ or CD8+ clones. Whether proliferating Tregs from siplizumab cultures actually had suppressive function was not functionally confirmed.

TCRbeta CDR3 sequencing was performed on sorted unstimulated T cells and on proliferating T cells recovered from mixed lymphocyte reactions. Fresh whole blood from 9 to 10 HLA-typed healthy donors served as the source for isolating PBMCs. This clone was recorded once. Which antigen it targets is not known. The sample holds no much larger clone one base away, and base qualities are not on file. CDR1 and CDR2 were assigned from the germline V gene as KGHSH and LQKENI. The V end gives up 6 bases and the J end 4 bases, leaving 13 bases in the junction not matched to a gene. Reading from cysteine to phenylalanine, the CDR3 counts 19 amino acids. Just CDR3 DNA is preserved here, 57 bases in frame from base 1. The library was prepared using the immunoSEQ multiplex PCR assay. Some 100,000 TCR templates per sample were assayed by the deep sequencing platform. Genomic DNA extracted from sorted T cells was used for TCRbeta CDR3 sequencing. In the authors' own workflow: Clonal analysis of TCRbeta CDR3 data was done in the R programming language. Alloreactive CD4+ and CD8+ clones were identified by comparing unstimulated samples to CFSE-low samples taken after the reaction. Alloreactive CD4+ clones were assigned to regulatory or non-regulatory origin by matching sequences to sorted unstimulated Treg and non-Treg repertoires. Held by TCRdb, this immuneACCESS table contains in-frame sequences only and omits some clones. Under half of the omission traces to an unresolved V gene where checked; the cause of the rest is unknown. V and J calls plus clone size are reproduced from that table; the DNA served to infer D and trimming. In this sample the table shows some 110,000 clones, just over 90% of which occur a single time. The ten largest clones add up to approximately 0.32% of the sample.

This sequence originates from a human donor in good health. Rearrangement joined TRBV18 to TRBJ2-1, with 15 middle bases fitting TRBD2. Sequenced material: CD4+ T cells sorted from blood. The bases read TGTGCCAGCTCGCCCAGGGGACTAGCGGGAGGCGCGTCGTACAATGAGCAGTTCTTC. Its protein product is CASSPRGLAGGASYNEQFF.